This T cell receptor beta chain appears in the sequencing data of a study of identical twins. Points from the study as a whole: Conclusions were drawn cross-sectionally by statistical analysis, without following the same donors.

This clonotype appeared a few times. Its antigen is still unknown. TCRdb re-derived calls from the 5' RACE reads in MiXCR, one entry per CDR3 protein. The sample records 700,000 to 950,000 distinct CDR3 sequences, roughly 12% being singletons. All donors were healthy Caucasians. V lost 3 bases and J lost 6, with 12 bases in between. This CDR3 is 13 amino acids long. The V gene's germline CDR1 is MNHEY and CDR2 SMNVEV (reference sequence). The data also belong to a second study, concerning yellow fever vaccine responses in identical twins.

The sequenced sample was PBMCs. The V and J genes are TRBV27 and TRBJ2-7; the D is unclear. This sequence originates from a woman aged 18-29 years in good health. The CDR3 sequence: CASSFTAIGEQYV. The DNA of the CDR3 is TGTGCCAGCAGTTTCACGGCCATAGGCGAGCAGTACGTC.